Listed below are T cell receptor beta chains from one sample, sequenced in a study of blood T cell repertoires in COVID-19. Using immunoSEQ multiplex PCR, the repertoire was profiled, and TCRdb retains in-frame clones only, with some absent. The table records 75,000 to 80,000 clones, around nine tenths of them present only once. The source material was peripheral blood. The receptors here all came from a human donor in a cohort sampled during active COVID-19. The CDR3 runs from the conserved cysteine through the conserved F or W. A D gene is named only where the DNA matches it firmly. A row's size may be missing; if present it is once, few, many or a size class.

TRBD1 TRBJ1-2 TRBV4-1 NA TGCGCCAGCAGCCAATCTGGGACAGGAGAAAACTATGGCTACACCTTC CASSQSGTGENYGYTF
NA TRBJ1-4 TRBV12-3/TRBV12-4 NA TGTGCCAGCAGTTTGGGCAGTAATGAAAAACTGTTTTTT CASSLGSNEKLFF
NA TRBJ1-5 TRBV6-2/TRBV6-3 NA TGTGCCAGCAGCCCGGCAGGTCGTCAGCCCCAGCATTTT CASSPAGRQPQHF
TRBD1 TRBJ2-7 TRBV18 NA TGTGCCAGCTCAACAGCTACAGGGGGATCCTACGAGCAGTACTTC CASSTATGGSYEQYF
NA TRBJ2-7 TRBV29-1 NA TGCAGCGTTGAAGATCCGGGTGCCGAGCAGTACTTC CSVEDPGAEQYF
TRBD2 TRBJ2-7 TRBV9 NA TGTGCCAGCAGCGTAGAGGTTCAGCGGGGGGTCCACGAGCAGTACTTC CASSVEVQRGVHEQYF
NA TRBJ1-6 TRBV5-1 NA TGCGCCAGCGAACCGGGTCCGACTTCTAGCTCCTATAATTCACCCCTCCACTTT CASEPGPTSSSYNSPLHF
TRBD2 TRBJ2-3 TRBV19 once TGTGCCAGTAGTACCTCCGGGACTAGCGGGGGGGCCTCAACAGATACGCAGTATTTT CASSTSGTSGGASTDTQYF
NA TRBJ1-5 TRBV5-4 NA TGTGCCAGCAGCCGGGAGGGAAACAATCAGCCCCAGCATTTT CASSREGNNQPQHF
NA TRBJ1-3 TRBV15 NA TGTGCCACCAGCAGGTCACGGGGTTTAGGAAACACCATATATTTT CATSRSRGLGNTIYF